The next 28 T cell receptor beta chains were all read from a single sample in a study of blood T cell repertoires in COVID-19. TCRdb's copy holds only in-frame clones and misses some; the assay was immunoSEQ multiplex PCR. The table lists about 200,000 clones, approximately 80% of them singletons. Sequencing was carried out using peripheral blood. The receptors shown here come from a human donor with acute or convalescent COVID-19. The donor label of this sample is uncertain.

This sequence joins TRBV3-1 (or the pseudogene TRBV3-2) and TRBJ2-1; 15 bases map to TRBD2. Trimming at V came to 3 bases and at J to 10 bases, leaving 4 bases not matched to a gene. This CDR3 comprises 15 residues. From germline, CDR1 is LGHDT and CDR2 YNNKEL (reference sequence). CDR3 nucleotide sequence: TGTGCCAGCAGCCAGCGGACTAGCGGGAGGGACGAGCAGTTCTTC. It yields the protein CASSQRTSGRDEQFF.

The J gene is TRBJ1-6, the V gene TRBV30, with D unclear. The V end lost 0 bases, the J end lost 7 bases, and 7 bases lay between the germline ends. The CDR3 contains 13 residues. CDR1 GTSNPN and CDR2 SVGIG come from the germline V gene (reference sequence). This CDR3 is CAWSVDGNSPLHF. The DNA for the CDR3 is TGTGCCTGGAGTGTAGACGGGAATTCACCCCTCCACTTT. Full variable domain (outside the CDR3, taken from reference TRBV30 and TRBJ1-6): SQTIHQWPATLVQPVGSPLSLECTVEGTSNPNLYWYRQAAGRGLQLLFYSVGIGQISSEVPQNLSASRPQDRQFILSSKKLLLSDSGFYLCAWSVDGNSPLHFGNGTRLTVT.

V and J are TRBV7-8 and TRBJ1-4; 8 bases align to TRBD1. CDR1 is SGHVS and CDR2 is FQNEAQ in the germline V gene. V gave up 5 bases and J gave up 3 bases; unmatched junction bases: 5. The CDR3 consists of 15 residues. The CDR3 DNA reads as TGTGCCAGCAGCACCCGGGGACAGGCTAATGAAAAACTGTTTTTT. Encoded protein: CASSTRGQANEKLFF.

The chain employs TRBV10-3 and TRBJ1-5; D remains ambiguous. The CDR3 is made up of 13 amino acids. Trimming took 0 bases from V and 3 from J, leaving 3 bases between them. Looked up from germline, CDR1 is ENHRY and CDR2 is SYGVKD. CDR3 in amino acids: CAISESANQPQHF. The CDR3 nucleotides read TGTGCCATCAGTGAGTCGGCCAATCAGCCCCAGCATTTT.

This chain connects TRBV6-1 to TRBJ2-3, with D unclear. Looked up from germline, CDR1 is MNHNS and CDR2 is SASEGT. The germline V and J ends were trimmed by 10 bases and 4 bases, with 9 bases remaining between them. The CDR3 contains 11 residues. The CDR3 loop is CATSEADTQYF. In nucleotides, the CDR3 is TGTGCCACTTCAGAGGCAGATACGCAGTATTTT.

The chain is built from TRBV19 and TRBJ2-3; D gene ambiguous. The CDR3 contains 13 residues. V was trimmed by 6 bases and J by 1 base, leaving 8 bases between them. From germline, CDR1 is LNHDA and CDR2 SQIVND (reference sequence). CDR3 protein: CASSWQGTDTQYF. CDR3 DNA sequence: TGTGCCAGTAGCTGGCAGGGCACAGATACGCAGTATTTT.

This clone was recorded only once. The chain joins TRBV12-3 or TRBV12-4 to TRBJ1-2; D is unresolved. V gave up 2 bases and J gave up 1 base, with 5 bases separating them. The CDR3 length is 13 residues. DNA of the CDR3: TGTGCCAGCAGTTTAATAAATAACTATGGCTACACCTTC. It translates to CASSLINNYGYTF.

This clone was seen a single time. This chain joins TRBV7-3 and TRBJ2-7; TRBD2 might be the D (6 bases). Germline values: CDR1 SGHTA, CDR2 FQGTGA. There are 15 residues in the CDR3. The V and J ends lost 5 bases and 5 bases respectively, with 19 bases between them. CDR3 sequence reads: CASSPGVGFVHEQYF. The CDR3 DNA is TGTGCCAGCAGCCCGGGGGTCGGGTTCGTCCACGAGCAGTACTTC.

CDR3: CASSLLWGQQETQYF. CDR3 nucleotides: TGTGCCAGCAGCTTACTCTGGGGGCAGCAAGAGACCCAGTACTTC. The chain employs TRBV7-2 and TRBJ2-5, with TRBD1 as a possible D gene (6 bases). V was shortened by 2 bases and J by 2 bases, with 12 bases between the two germline ends. CDR3 length: 15 residues. The germline gives CDR1 SGHTA, CDR2 FQGNSA.

This clone was counted a single time. This chain joins TRBV24-1 and TRBJ2-7, with D perhaps TRBD2 (5 bases). Trimming left V 0 bases short and J 7 bases short, with 9 bases between. CDR1 KGHDR and CDR2 SFDVKD come from the germline V gene. The CDR3 runs to 13 residues. The CDR3 sequence is CATSDLARREQYF. CDR3 in DNA: TGTGCCACCAGTGATTTGGCAAGGAGGGAGCAGTACTTC.

This clone was found a few times. The chain carries TRBV25-1 and TRBJ2-2; 8 bases align to TRBD1. With V trimmed by 4 bases and J by 5 bases, 12 bases remained unmatched. Germline-derived CDR1 and CDR2 are MGHDK and SYGVNS. The CDR3 loop spans 17 amino acids. The CDR3 here is CASSGFQGAEGTGELFF. CDR3 DNA sequence: TGTGCCAGCAGTGGATTTCAGGGGGCTGAGGGAACCGGGGAGCTGTTTTTT.

The CDR3 sequence is CSASLGTGGPNTEAFF. For the CDR3, the DNA is TGCAGTGCTAGTCTGGGGACAGGGGGACCGAACACTGAAGCTTTCTTT. V gene TRBV20-1 combines with J gene TRBJ1-1, with TRBD1 matching 11 bases. The length of the CDR3 is 16 residues. The V segment lost 3 bases and the J segment 1 base; nucleotides outside the gene matches: 7. The V gene's germline CDR1 is DFQATT and CDR2 SNEGSKA (reference sequence).

This rearrangement joins TRBV19 to TRBJ1-1; possible D gene TRBD1, 5 bases. Trimming shortened V by 1 base and J by 2 bases, and 11 bases separated the two germline ends. There are 15 residues in the CDR3. CDR1 and CDR2 (germline): LNHDA, SQIVND (reference sequence). The CDR3 is CASSIVSGPNTEAFF. CDR3 nucleotide sequence: TGTGCCAGTAGTATAGTTTCAGGGCCCAACACTGAAGCTTTCTTT. The full variable domain, with the rest looked up from reference TRBV19 and TRBJ1-1, is DGGITQSPKYLFRKEGQNVTLSCEQNLNHDAMYWYRQDPGQGLRLIYYSQIVNDFQKGDIAEGYSVSREKKESFPLTVTSAQKNPTAFYLCASSIVSGPNTEAFFGQGTRLTVV.

The chain uses TRBV19 and TRBJ1-5, with TRBD1 as a possible D gene (5 bases). Germline V lookup: CDR1 LNHDA, CDR2 SQIVND (reference sequence). With 8 bases removed from V and 3 bases from J, the gap between germline ends came to 11 bases. CDR3 length: 13 amino acids. CDR3 nucleotides: TGTGCCAGTCGGGGGGTTTACAATCAGCCCCAGCATTTT. Amino acids: CASRGVYNQPQHF.

V and J are TRBV7-2 and TRBJ1-4; D call uncertain. Trimming stripped 6 bases from V and 6 bases from J, with 14 bases between. Germline values: CDR1 SGHTA, CDR2 FQGNSA. The CDR3 is 14 amino acids. The CDR3 loop reads CASSFMTWDEKLFF. The CDR3 DNA sequence: TGTGCCAGCAGTTTCATGACTTGGGATGAAAAACTGTTTTTT.

The V gene is TRBV5-4, the J gene TRBJ2-5, with 12 bases matching TRBD2. The CDR3 length is 17 residues. Germline loops: CDR1 SGHNT, CDR2 YYREEE (reference sequence). The ends lost 1 base at V and 2 bases at J; junction bases unmatched: 6. CDR3 protein: CASSLLRTSGTQETQYF. As DNA, the CDR3 is TGTGCCAGCAGCTTGCTTCGGACTAGCGGGACTCAAGAGACCCAGTACTTC.

The J gene is TRBJ1-2, the V gene TRBV6-5; D is perhaps TRBD1 (5 bases). V lost 2 bases and J 12 bases, leaving 16 bases between the germline ends. The CDR3 runs 13 residues. CDR1 is MNHEY, CDR2 SVGAGI, per germline. This CDR3 is CASSYEWGRIHTF. The CDR3 coding sequence is TGTGCCAGCAGTTACGAGTGGGGCAGGATACACACCTTC.

Comment on this clone: At the DNA level, this CDR3 is encoded by other sequences in the same sample as well. The chain employs TRBV18 and TRBJ1-4, with unresolved D. Germline CDR1 KGHSH, CDR2 LQKENI. This CDR3 spans 13 amino acids. The V gene lost 2 bases and the J gene lost 4 bases, with 5 bases spanning the gap. DNA of the CDR3: TGTGCCAGCTCACCATCTCTTAATGAAAAACTGTTTTTT. Translating gives CASSPSLNEKLFF.

The genes are TRBV19 and TRBJ2-1, with 9 bases fitting TRBD2. The germline V gene encodes CDR1 LNHDA and CDR2 SQIVND (reference sequence). V lost 10 bases and J lost 7; bases outside the gene matches: 17. There are 16 residues in the CDR3. CDR3 amino acids: CATSNEGGRARNEQFF. Here the CDR3 DNA reads TGTGCCACCAGCAACGAGGGCGGGAGGGCCAGGAATGAGCAGTTCTTC.

This chain uses TRBV9 with TRBJ1-1, with D possibly TRBD1 on 6 matching bases. The CDR3 runs to 15 residues. V lost 0 bases, J lost 5 bases, and 14 bases lay in between. CDR1 and CDR2 (germline): SGDLS, YYNGEE. CDR3 coding DNA: TGTGCCAGCAGCGTAGTACCCAACAGGGCGACTGAAGCTTTCTTT. As protein: CASSVVPNRATEAFF. The complete variable domain, with remaining parts taken from reference TRBV9 and TRBJ1-1, reads DSGVTQTPKHLITATGQRVTLRCSPRSGDLSVYWYQQSLDQGLQFLIQYYNGEERAKGNILERFSAQQFPDLHSELNLSSLELGDSALYFCASSVVPNRATEAFFGQGTRLTVV.

This chain connects TRBV27 to TRBJ2-7; the D gene is possibly TRBD2 (6 bases). Looked up from germline, CDR1 is MNHEY and CDR2 is SMNVEV (reference sequence). This CDR3 has 13 amino acids. V lost 5 bases and J 0 bases, leaving 8 bases between the germline ends. Here the CDR3 reads CASSIGGSYEQYF. The CDR3 DNA reads TGTGCCAGCAGTATCGGGGGCTCCTACGAGCAGTACTTC.

This chain links TRBV28 with TRBJ1-5, with 8 positions matching TRBD1. Trimming cost V 6 bases and J 3 bases; bases outside gene matches: 4. The CDR3 spans 14 residues. Germline loops: CDR1 MDHEN, CDR2 SYDVKM. The CDR3 region is CASRRTGNNQPQHF. The CDR3 region has the DNA TGTGCCAGCAGGCGGACAGGGAACAATCAGCCCCAGCATTTT.

CDR3 bases: TGTGCCAGCAGCTTAGAGGGGATCCGCTATGGCTACACCTTC. Translation gives CASSLEGIRYGYTF. The V and J genes are TRBV7-9 and TRBJ1-2, with D tentatively TRBD1 (5 bases). This CDR3 is built from 14 residues. V was shortened by 1 base and J by 4 bases, with 10 bases between the two germline ends. Germline V lookup: CDR1 SEHNR, CDR2 FQNEAQ (reference sequence).

The genes are TRBV23-1 and TRBJ1-4; D unclear. TRBV23-1 is labeled an ORF, and its function is uncertain. The ends were cut back, 6 bases at V and 10 bases at J, with 21 bases in the middle. This CDR3 has 15 amino acids. CDR3 loop: CASRPNRAIEGKLFF. The CDR3 bases are TGCGCCAGCAGGCCGAACCGGGCAATAGAGGGAAAACTGTTTTTT.

This clone has more than one count but fewer than ten. This chain links TRBV6-1 with TRBJ2-5; D is uncertain. The germline V gene encodes CDR1 MNHNS and CDR2 SASEGT. The CDR3 loop spans 14 amino acids. V dropped 2 bases and J dropped 1 base, with 8 bases sitting between them. The CDR3 loop reads CASSESRPQETQYF. DNA of the CDR3: TGTGCCAGCAGTGAAAGCAGGCCCCAAGAGACCCAGTACTTC.

The genes are TRBV27 and TRBJ1-2, with 9 nucleotides matching TRBD1. CDR3 length: 14 residues. V shed 6 bases and J 6 bases; nucleotides not matched to a gene: 8. The germline gives CDR1 MNHEY, CDR2 SMNVEV (reference sequence). DNA for the CDR3: TGTGCCAGCAGCCCCCGGACAGGGGAGAATGGCTACACCTTC. It specifies CASSPRTGENGYTF.

The rearrangement uses TRBV28 and TRBJ1-2; no clear D. Germline V gene data show CDR1 as MDHEN and CDR2 as SYDVKM. V was cut by 3 bases and J by 7 bases, with 12 bases left in between. The CDR3 consists of 13 residues. The CDR3 sequence is CASSFNGRSGYTF. Here the CDR3 DNA reads TGTGCCAGCAGTTTCAACGGGAGATCTGGCTACACCTTC.

The chain is built from TRBV7-2 and TRBJ1-3, with a tentative D call TRBD1 (5 bases). Germline CDR1 SGHTA, CDR2 FQGNSA. CDR3 size: 15 residues. The V gene lost 0 bases and the J gene lost 3 bases, with 9 bases spanning the gap. Written as DNA, the CDR3 is TGTGCCAGCAGCTTAGCGGGAACAGGTGGAAACACCATATATTTT. This encodes CASSLAGTGGNTIYF.